A selection of T cell receptor beta chains follows, all from one sample in a study of early T cells in non-severe SARS-CoV-2 infection. One entry per CDR3 protein, called by TCRdb with MiXCR from the 5' RACE reads. This sample has under 70,000 distinct CDR3 sequences; about 12% occur once, and the top ten carry about 10%. The source material was whole blood, sampled at baseline. These receptors originate from an adult who was a healthcare worker with PCR-confirmed SARS-CoV-2 infection or an uninfected control (not recorded which). CDR3s include the opening cysteine and the closing phenylalanine or tryptophan. The D gene is left open where the match is weak. Expanded clones get a size class; other rows say once, few or many, or leave the size out.

. TRBJ2-7 . TRBV30 CAWSKVGSYEQYF TGTGCCTGGAGTAAAGTCGGGAGCTACGAGCAGTACTTC
. TRBJ1-1 few TRBV27 CASSLGGEGTEAFF TGTGCCAGCAGTTTAGGGGGTGAAGGTACTGAAGCTTTCTTT
. TRBJ1-2 . TRBV23-1 CASSQFRSVRLWHTF TGCGCCAGCAGTCAATTTCGTTCTGTGAGGTTATGGCACACCTTC
. TRBJ1-2 many TRBV12-3/TRBV12-4 CASSTRLNANYGYTF TGTGCCAGCAGCACACGGCTCAATGCTAACTATGGCTACACCTTC
TRBD2 TRBJ2-7 few TRBV7-8 CASSHRPGGDEQYF TGTGCCAGCAGCCACCGACCGGGAGGCGACGAGCAGTACTTC
. TRBJ1-5 many TRBV21-1 CASSTRTGQWHF TGTGCCAGCAGCACACGAACGGGACAGTGGCATTTT
. TRBJ2-3 few TRBV20-1 CSARGGDTGYF TGCAGTGCTAGAGGGGGCGATACGGGGTATTTT
. TRBJ1-1 . TRBV6-5 CASSPSTIMNTEAFF TGTGCCAGCAGTCCTTCGACAATCATGAACACTGAAGCTTTCTTT
. TRBJ1-6 . TRBV7-6 CASSLSPHNSPLHF TGTGCCAGCAGCTTATCCCCCCATAATTCACCCCTCCACTTT
. TRBJ2-5 . TRBV11-2 CASSLGPYQETQYF TGTGCCAGCAGCTTAGGCCCGTACCAAGAGACCCAGTACTTC
. TRBJ2-1 few TRBV10-2 CASSARGGPAFREQFF TGCGCCAGCAGTGCTCGAGGGGGGCCGGCCTTTCGTGAGCAGTTCTTC
TRBD2 TRBJ2-1 few TRBV7-2 CASSLARSGRSYNEQFF TGTGCCAGCAGCTTAGCGAGGAGCGGGAGGTCCTACAATGAGCAGTTCTTC
. TRBJ1-1 few TRBV5-1 CASSYGGKSEAFF TGCGCCAGCAGCTATGGGGGGAAGAGTGAAGCTTTCTTT
TRBD1 TRBJ1-6 . TRBV7-6 CASSTRQGGSSPLHF TGTGCCAGCAGCACCCGACAGGGAGGAAGTTCACCCCTCCACTTT
TRBD2 TRBJ2-3 few TRBV7-9 CASSFSSGGEDTQYF TGTGCCAGCAGCTTCTCTAGCGGGGGGGAGGATACGCAGTATTTT
. TRBJ2-2 . TRBV7-9 CASSLAVAGELFF TGTGCCAGCAGCTTAGCTGTAGCCGGGGAGCTGTTTTTT
. TRBJ2-3 many TRBV18 CASSPRGNTQYF TGTGCCAGCTCACCAAGGGGAAATACGCAGTATTTT
. TRBJ1-5 few TRBV7-6 CASSLRQDQPQHF TGTGCCAGCAGCCTGCGACAGGATCAGCCCCAGCATTTT
TRBD1 TRBJ2-7 . TRBV2 CASSEVLQGTYEQYF TGTGCCAGCAGTGAAGTGCTACAGGGGACCTACGAGCAGTACTTC
TRBD2 TRBJ2-3 . TRBV19 CASSMAPSGGYKSDTQYF TGTGCCAGTAGTATGGCACCTAGCGGGGGCTATAAGTCAGATACGCAGTATTTT
TRBD2 TRBJ2-1 few TRBV4-1 CASSPLAGGNNEQFF TGCGCCAGCAGCCCACTAGCGGGAGGGAACAATGAGCAGTTCTTC
. TRBJ2-5 . TRBV12-3/TRBV12-4 CASSLGLKGTQYF TGTGCCAGCAGTTTAGGACTAAAAGGGACCCAGTACTTC
TRBD2 TRBJ2-3 few TRBV5-4 CASSLGLASTDTQYF TGTGCCAGCAGCTTGGGACTAGCGAGCACAGATACGCAGTATTTT
TRBD1 TRBJ1-4 once TRBV5-1 CASSSRQGAGNEKLFF TGCGCCAGCAGCTCCCGACAGGGGGCCGGTAATGAAAAACTGTTTTTT
. TRBJ1-5 many TRBV24-1 CATSAAGVGMASQPQHF TGTGCCACCAGTGCAGCAGGGGTAGGCATGGCCAGTCAGCCCCAGCATTTT
. TRBJ1-2 few TRBV6-6 CASTNPGRSNYGYTF TGTGCCAGCACTAACCCGGGCAGATCTAACTATGGCTACACCTTC
TRBD2 TRBJ2-1 . TRBV9 CASSVLAGAYNEQFF TGTGCCAGCAGCGTTCTAGCGGGGGCCTACAATGAGCAGTTCTTC
. TRBJ2-3 . TRBV29-1 CSVRDPRSTDTQYF TGCAGCGTCCGGGACCCGAGGAGCACAGATACGCAGTATTTT
TRBD1 TRBJ2-1 . TRBV19 CASSLLDRPYNEQFF TGTGCCAGTAGTCTCCTGGACAGGCCATACAATGAGCAGTTCTTC
TRBD1 TRBJ2-7 . TRBV7-6 CASSSTGTGIEQYF TGTGCCAGCAGCAGCACCGGGACAGGGATTGAGCAGTACTTC
. TRBJ2-1 . TRBV5-5 CASSGAGTPRWDEQFF TGTGCCAGCAGCGGCGCCGGGACACCCAGGTGGGATGAGCAGTTCTTC
. TRBJ1-3 few TRBV11-2 CASSLSHVWGNTIYF TGTGCCAGCAGCTTAAGTCACGTGTGGGGAAACACCATATATTTT
TRBD1 TRBJ1-5 many TRBV2 CASSADRGTNQPQHF TGTGCCAGCAGTGCGGACAGGGGGACCAATCAGCCCCAGCATTTT
. TRBJ2-7 few TRBV7-2 CASSWGQTYEQYF TGTGCCAGCAGCTGGGGGCAAACCTACGAGCAGTACTTC